There are many counts of the clone carrying this T cell receptor beta chain. As yet, its antigen is unknown. Using constant-segment primers, 5'RACE produced TCR alpha and TCR beta cDNA libraries carrying sample barcodes and UMIs. TCRdb redid the calling of the 5' RACE reads with MiXCR, one entry per CDR3 protein. The table includes roughly 190,000 distinct CDR3 sequences, around 25% detected once. These data originate in a study of T-cell memory formation after mild COVID-19. Study as a whole: TCR clusters largely stayed donor specific. Study-wide findings and caveats: Shrinking CD4+ clones resided mostly in CM and EM, and CD8+ ones in EMRA. Later expanders leaned CD4+, whereas day 15 to 85 contracting clones were balanced CD4/CD8.

Germline assignment: CDR1 SGHTA and CDR2 FQGTGA. J gave up 3 bases and V 5 bases, and 5 bases lay outside the gene matches. The CDR3 consists of 15 residues. Sequenced sample: PBMCs or a T cell subset sorted from them (not recorded which). The chain employs TRBV7-3 and TRBJ2-2; TRBD2 matches at 8 bases. This receptor was identified in an adult woman who had mild COVID-19 (a few samples of this study predate the infection). Cell type and time point are not known. The CDR3 region has the DNA TGTGCCAGCAGCCCGGGACTAGGAGACACCGGGGAGCTGTTTTTT. Translation: CASSPGLGDTGELFF.